The source of this T cell receptor (beta chain) is a study of monozygotic twins with inflammatory bowel disease (dated by TCRdb to the late 2010s). Context from the whole study: The full study comprised 28 monozygotic twin pairs: nine German pairs (four IBD-concordant, five IBD-discordant) and 19 IBD-discordant Danish pairs. Disease-associated traits were sought mainly through comparisons between IBD patients and their genetically identical healthy co-twins within discordant pairs. Each individual had, on average, about 151 000 unique TCRalpha sequences and 181 000 unique TCRbeta sequences available for analysis.

Reading the germline V gene (reference sequence) gives CDR1 SGHAT and CDR2 FQDESV. Measured from the cysteine to the phenylalanine, the CDR3 is 18 residues long. DNA was not recorded. From each donor, a roughly 2.5 ml peripheral blood sample was drawn into PAXgene tubes and stored at -80 degrees C. Without any T cell sorting, total RNA was extracted from whole blood using the PAXgene blood miRNA kit on an automated QIAcube. Peripheral blood from monozygotic twin pairs, either concordant or discordant for inflammatory bowel disease, underwent deep TCRalpha and TCRbeta repertoire profiling that used unique molecular barcoding. Smoking habits were recorded for all twin pairs, with individuals classified as current, former or never smokers. About this clonotype: Its antigen target is currently unknown.

Findings and caveats that apply to the study as a whole: The results gave no support for a single strong signal or clonotype linked to IBD. Background noise and inter-individual variability may have been introduced into the repertoires by the differing immunosuppressive treatments among patients. Distinction between different T cell subtypes could not be achieved in the analysis. No difference in repertoire similarity was observed between concordant and discordant twins, possibly owing to limited statistical power. TCRbeta repertoire diversity, by inverse Simpson index, was decreased in IBD patients compared with their healthy co-twins. Fewer clonotypes were shared with other individuals by IBD patients than by healthy twins, most markedly in patients showing signs of disease activity.

Library prep was done by 5' RACE. Each TCR library was prepared from 3,000 to 4,500 ng of total RNA. For each sample, cDNA was synthesized in eight separate reactions using SMARTScribe reverse transcriptase. During cDNA synthesis, template switching was used to introduce unique molecular identifiers that contained a 6-nucleotide sample barcode. TCRalpha and TCRbeta cDNA was amplified in two nested PCRs of around 15 and 9 cycles, and bead purification was carried out after each PCR. Before amplification, cDNA was treated with uracil DNA-glycosylase and purified using the QIAquick PCR purification kit. The second PCR was the step at which Illumina TruSeq-compatible adapters and sample-specific barcodes were added. TapeStation and Qubit were used to check library quality and concentration, and roughly 5 ng of each library went into the pool. The pooled libraries were sequenced with 2 x 100 bp reads and custom sequencing primers on an Illumina HiSeq2500 single-index Rapid Run. Under the source paper's analysis protocol: MiGEC version 1.2.6 was used for UMI-based consensus assembly, which corrected PCR and sequencing errors. MiXCR version 2.1.1 handled V(D)J alignment, clonotype assembly and CDR3 extraction. Normalisation of gene usage, clonotype sharing and MAIT/NKT TCR abundance was achieved by analysing the top 1000, 10 000 and 20 000 clonotypes per sample. Diversity was computed as the inverse Simpson index with the vegan R package after downsampling to 27 000 UMIs. Paired Mann-Whitney U tests were applied to discordant twin pairs, with Benjamini-Hochberg correction for multiple testing. TCRdb reprocessed the reads, and each CDR3 protein sequence is entered once, without DNA. The authors' filters were not applied to this entry. The sample's records list approximately 340,000 distinct CDR3 sequences. The ten largest clones add up to around 2% of the sample.

The chain is assembled from TRBV11-1 and TRBJ2-2; absent DNA, TCRdb's TRBD2 call cannot be checked. This TCR was sampled from a human donor with ulcerative colitis or Crohn's disease, or a healthy co-twin of an affected twin (not recorded which). Sequenced sample: blood. The CDR3 protein is CASTGLIGGLPRAWELFF.